These T cell receptor beta chains were read from a single sample in a study of cytomegalovirus exposure and HLA in healthy donors. Profiled with immunoSEQ multiplex PCR; TCRdb holds only in-frame clones, not every one. The data contain approximately 150,000 clones, 80% to 85% of them singletons. The sequenced sample consisted of PBMCs. The receptors shown here come from a young man in good health and CMV-seropositive. Each CDR3 is given with its conserved first and last residue. The D gene is left open where the match is weak. The listing skips clone size in some rows; elsewhere it reads once, few, many or a size class.

d_call: TRBD2
clone_size: .
v_call: TRBV28
j_call: TRBJ2-7
cdr3_aa: CASSFRPSGAYEQYF
cdr3_nt: TGTGCCAGCAGTTTTCGTCCTAGCGGAGCCTACGAGCAGTACTTC

d_call: .
clone_size: few
v_call: TRBV6-5
j_call: TRBJ2-3
cdr3_aa: CASSSTTVPDTQYF
cdr3_nt: TGTGCCAGCAGTTCAACGACAGTCCCAGATACGCAGTATTTT

d_call: .
clone_size: many
v_call: TRBV5-1
j_call: TRBJ1-6
cdr3_aa: CASSLGHRTSPLHF
cdr3_nt: TGCGCCAGCAGCTTAGGACATCGGACTTCACCCCTCCACTTT

d_call: TRBD1
clone_size: .
v_call: TRBV5-1
j_call: TRBJ2-3
cdr3_aa: CASSLGDSLWVGDTQYF
cdr3_nt: TGCGCCAGCAGCTTGGGGGACAGTCTCTGGGTCGGGGATACGCAGTATTTT

d_call: .
clone_size: .
v_call: TRBV5-1
j_call: TRBJ2-3
cdr3_aa: CASSFDWPDTQYF
cdr3_nt: TGCGCCAGCAGCTTTGACTGGCCAGATACGCAGTATTTT

d_call: TRBD1
clone_size: .
v_call: TRBV4-1
j_call: TRBJ2-5
cdr3_aa: CASSQEEQGAGPQETQYF
cdr3_nt: TGCGCCAGCAGCCAAGAAGAACAGGGGGCAGGACCCCAAGAGACCCAGTACTTC

d_call: .
clone_size: .
v_call: TRBV4-3
j_call: TRBJ2-7
cdr3_aa: CASSQDRDYMGEQYF
cdr3_nt: TGCGCCAGCAGCCAAGATCGAGACTATATGGGGGAGCAGTACTTC

d_call: .
clone_size: .
v_call: TRBV28
j_call: TRBJ2-2
cdr3_aa: CASTPGGLSRGELFF
cdr3_nt: TGTGCCAGCACCCCTGGGGGCCTGTCGAGGGGGGAGCTGTTTTTT

d_call: TRBD1
clone_size: .
v_call: TRBV5-6
j_call: TRBJ2-7
cdr3_aa: CASSSGQGLWEQYF
cdr3_nt: TGTGCCAGCAGCTCGGGACAGGGTTTGTGGGAGCAGTACTTC

d_call: TRBD1
clone_size: .
v_call: TRBV29-1
j_call: TRBJ1-3
cdr3_aa: CSVETGTGGGNTIYF
cdr3_nt: TGCAGCGTTGAGACCGGGACAGGGGGTGGAAACACCATATATTTT

d_call: TRBD2
clone_size: .
v_call: TRBV4-3
j_call: TRBJ2-5
cdr3_aa: CASSQDLGLAGQTQYF
cdr3_nt: TGCGCCAGCAGCCAAGATTTGGGACTAGCGGGGCAGACCCAGTACTTC

d_call: .
clone_size: once
v_call: TRBV7-8
j_call: TRBJ2-1
cdr3_aa: CASSPTSGHYNEQFF
cdr3_nt: TGTGCCAGCAGCCCAACCAGCGGCCACTACAATGAGCAGTTCTTC

d_call: TRBD1
clone_size: .
v_call: TRBV2
j_call: TRBJ1-1
cdr3_aa: CASSVTGVNTEAFF
cdr3_nt: TGTGCCAGCAGTGTGACAGGGGTGAACACTGAAGCTTTCTTT

d_call: .
clone_size: .
v_call: TRBV27
j_call: TRBJ1-5
cdr3_aa: CASSDRRDQPQHF
cdr3_nt: TGTGCCAGCAGCGACAGGAGAGATCAGCCCCAGCATTTT

d_call: TRBD1
clone_size: .
v_call: TRBV7-6
j_call: TRBJ1-1
cdr3_aa: CASSLGIPGQGALNTEAFF
cdr3_nt: TGTGCCAGCAGCTTAGGAATTCCGGGACAGGGGGCCTTGAACACTGAAGCTTTCTTT

d_call: .
clone_size: .
v_call: TRBV10-3
j_call: TRBJ1-2
cdr3_aa: CAIPGGAGYTF
cdr3_nt: TGTGCCATCCCGGGGGGGGCTGGCTACACCTTC

d_call: .
clone_size: .
v_call: TRBV5-1
j_call: TRBJ2-5
cdr3_aa: CASSSLGQQETQYF
cdr3_nt: TGCGCCAGCAGCTCTCTCGGACAGCAAGAGACCCAGTACTTC

d_call: TRBD2
clone_size: .
v_call: TRBV29-1
j_call: TRBJ2-1
cdr3_aa: CSTAELAGGVHEQFF
cdr3_nt: TGCAGCACAGCGGAGCTAGCGGGGGGAGTCCATGAGCAGTTCTTC

d_call: TRBD2
clone_size: .
v_call: TRBV6-4
j_call: TRBJ2-3
cdr3_aa: CASSDAGGPTDTQYF
cdr3_nt: TGTGCCAGCAGTGACGCGGGGGGCCCCACAGATACGCAGTATTTT

d_call: TRBD1
clone_size: .
v_call: TRBV6-5
j_call: TRBJ1-1
cdr3_aa: CASSFYPGGEAFF
cdr3_nt: TGTGCCAGCAGTTTCTACCCAGGGGGTGAAGCTTTCTTT

d_call: TRBD1
clone_size: .
v_call: TRBV28
j_call: TRBJ2-7
cdr3_aa: CASRGQGARGSYF
cdr3_nt: TGTGCCAGCAGGGGACAGGGGGCGAGGGGTTCCTACTTC

d_call: TRBD1
clone_size: .
v_call: TRBV10-1
j_call: TRBJ1-1
cdr3_aa: CASSDNAGQEMNTEAFF
cdr3_nt: TGCGCCAGCAGTGATAATGCGGGACAGGAGATGAACACTGAAGCTTTCTTT

d_call: .
clone_size: .
v_call: TRBV7-2
j_call: TRBJ1-5
cdr3_aa: CASSLGGWARNQPQHF
cdr3_nt: TGTGCCAGCAGCTTAGGTGGCTGGGCCCGTAATCAGCCCCAGCATTTT

d_call: .
clone_size: .
v_call: TRBV5-1
j_call: TRBJ1-3
cdr3_aa: CASSLGGGGNTIYF
cdr3_nt: TGCGCCAGCAGCTTGGGTGGAGGTGGAAACACCATATATTTT

d_call: .
clone_size: .
v_call: TRBV7-2
j_call: TRBJ1-2
cdr3_aa: CASSSDSAAWGYTF
cdr3_nt: TGTGCCAGCAGCTCGGACAGCGCCGCCTGGGGCTACACCTTC

d_call: TRBD2
clone_size: .
v_call: TRBV7-2
j_call: TRBJ2-2
cdr3_aa: CASTPGGDNTGELFF
cdr3_nt: TGTGCCAGCACCCCTGGGGGGGATAACACCGGGGAGCTGTTTTTT

d_call: TRBD1
clone_size: .
v_call: TRBV10-3
j_call: TRBJ1-1
cdr3_aa: CAIKQGGNTEAFF
cdr3_nt: TGTGCCATCAAACAGGGGGGGAACACTGAAGCTTTCTTT

d_call: TRBD1
clone_size: .
v_call: TRBV7-8
j_call: TRBJ1-5
cdr3_aa: CASSLDLRTGNPNQPQHF
cdr3_nt: TGTGCCAGCAGCTTAGATTTGAGGACAGGGAATCCCAATCAGCCCCAGCATTTT

d_call: .
clone_size: .
v_call: TRBV6-6
j_call: TRBJ1-5
cdr3_aa: CASSNKPQHF
cdr3_nt: TGTGCCAGCAGTAATAAGCCCCAGCATTTT

d_call: .
clone_size: .
v_call: TRBV27
j_call: TRBJ1-2
cdr3_aa: CASSSPRAANYGYTF
cdr3_nt: TGTGCCAGCAGTTCCCCCCGCGCGGCTAACTATGGCTACACCTTC

d_call: .
clone_size: .
v_call: TRBV25-1
j_call: TRBJ1-2
cdr3_aa: CASRDPRSRYGYTF
cdr3_nt: TGTGCCAGCAGAGATCCGCGGAGCCGCTATGGCTACACCTTC

d_call: TRBD1
clone_size: .
v_call: TRBV27
j_call: TRBJ1-2
cdr3_aa: CASSSTETGPYGYTF
cdr3_nt: TGTGCCAGCAGTTCTACCGAGACAGGGCCCTATGGCTACACCTTC

d_call: .
clone_size: .
v_call: TRBV2
j_call: TRBJ2-2
cdr3_aa: CASSERGNRPFANTGELFF
cdr3_nt: TGTGCCAGCAGTGAAAGGGGGAACAGGCCATTCGCGAACACCGGGGAGCTGTTTTTT

d_call: TRBD1
clone_size: .
v_call: TRBV25-1
j_call: TRBJ2-7
cdr3_aa: CASSEPPGQGASYEQYF
cdr3_nt: TGTGCCAGCAGTGAACCCCCCGGACAGGGGGCCTCCTACGAGCAGTACTTC

d_call: .
clone_size: .
v_call: TRBV6-1
j_call: TRBJ1-5
cdr3_aa: CASRGGGGNQPQHF
cdr3_nt: TGTGCCAGCAGGGGCGGGGGAGGCAATCAGCCCCAGCATTTT

d_call: .
clone_size: .
v_call: TRBV10-3
j_call: TRBJ1-1
cdr3_aa: CAIQLTGSGEAFF
cdr3_nt: TGTGCCATTCAACTTACAGGGTCCGGTGAAGCTTTCTTT

d_call: TRBD1
clone_size: .
v_call: TRBV19
j_call: TRBJ1-5
cdr3_aa: CASRLSGQDHSNQPQHF
cdr3_nt: TGTGCCAGTAGACTTTCGGGACAGGACCATAGCAATCAGCCCCAGCATTTT